Listed here are 13 T cell receptor beta chains from one sample, sequenced in a study of cytomegalovirus exposure and HLA in healthy donors. Researchers ran the PCR with 60 Vbeta and 13 Jbeta primers. Using immunoSEQ multiplex PCR, the repertoire was profiled, and TCRdb retains in-frame clones only, with some absent. The sample yields some 120,000 clones, about four fifths seen once. Sequencing input: PBMCs. These receptors were taken from a human donor in good health.

V is TRBV10-3 and J is TRBJ2-3; 7 bases agree with TRBD2. This CDR3 has 14 residues. Germline CDR1 and CDR2: ENHRY and SYGVKD. V lost 10 bases, J lost 1 base, and 8 bases stayed unmatched. The CDR3 protein is CASRLALGTDTQYF. CDR3 nucleotides: TGTGCCAGCAGACTAGCACTAGGCACAGATACGCAGTATTTT.

The gene calls are TRBV4-1 and TRBJ2-6; D is ambiguous. This CDR3 contains 18 residues. Germline lookup yields CDR1 MGHRA and CDR2 YSYEKL. The V end lost 5 bases, the J end lost 0 bases, and 17 bases lay between the germline ends. CDR3 sequence: CASSISLAPYSGANVLTF. CDR3 bases: TGCGCCAGCAGCATTTCGTTGGCCCCATACTCTGGGGCCAACGTCCTGACTTTC.

V usage is TRBV2 and J usage is TRBJ1-3, with D hard to call. CDR1 is SNHLY and CDR2 is FYNNEI in the germline V gene. The ends were cut back, 3 bases at V and 0 bases at J, with 6 bases in the middle. The CDR3 runs to 14 residues. CDR3 residues: CASSEADSGNTIYF. CDR3 sequence (DNA): TGTGCCAGCAGTGAGGCGGACTCTGGAAACACCATATATTTT.

In this sample, this clone turned up once. The chain carries TRBV7-3 and TRBJ1-1; TRBD1 aligns across 7 bases. Germline-derived CDR1 and CDR2 are SGHTA and FQGTGA. CDR3 length: 16 residues. V was clipped by 4 bases and J by 0 bases; unmatched bases: 8. CDR3 DNA sequence: TGTGCCAGCAGCTCTCCGGGACAGAAGATGAACACTGAAGCTTTCTTT. This gives the protein CASSSPGQKMNTEAFF.

The genes are TRBV6-5 and TRBJ1-4; weak D call: TRBD1 (6 bases). The CDR3 has 16 residues. From germline, CDR1 is MNHEY and CDR2 SVGAGI. V lost 0 bases and J lost 6, with 14 bases in between. CDR3 DNA: TGTGCCAGCAGTTACTCCCCCGGGACACCGTATGAAAAACTGTTTTTT. It yields the protein CASSYSPGTPYEKLFF.

This chain joins TRBV12-5 and TRBJ2-1; D is perhaps TRBD2 (6 bases). V shed 7 bases and J shed 7 bases, with 20 bases lying between them. Germline V gene lookup returns CDR1 LGHNT and CDR2 FRNRAP. The CDR3 extends over 15 amino acids. The CDR3 is CASAYSDSRGNEQFF. The CDR3 DNA reads TGTGCTAGTGCCTACTCAGATTCACGGGGGAATGAGCAGTTCTTC.

V gene TRBV2 combines with J gene TRBJ2-7, with 12 bases that match TRBD2. The CDR3 sequence is 17 residues long. Germline lookup yields CDR1 SNHLY and CDR2 FYNNEI. The ends lost 6 bases at V and 6 bases at J; junction bases unmatched: 15. For the CDR3, the DNA is TGTGCCAGCAGGAGGACTAGCGGGGTGTCAGATTTGGGCGAGCAGTACTTC. Protein sequence: CASRRTSGVSDLGEQYF. Drawing the rest from reference TRBV2 and TRBJ2-7, the complete variable domain is EPEVTQTPSHQVTQMGQEVILRCVPISNHLYFYWYRQILGQKVEFLVSFYNNEISEKSEIFDDQFSVERPDGSNFTLKIRSTKLEDSAMYFCASRRTSGVSDLGEQYFGPGTRLTVT.

The V gene is TRBV4-2, the J gene TRBJ2-6; possible D gene TRBD2, 5 bases. V was cut by 0 bases and J by 2 bases, with 5 bases left in between. From germline, CDR1 is LGHNA and CDR2 YNFKEQ. The CDR3 has 15 amino acids. The CDR3 region has the DNA TGTGCCAGCAGCCAAGAGAGGGCTGGGGCCAACGTCCTGACTTTC. It codes for CASSQERAGANVLTF.

V and J are TRBV5-5 and TRBJ2-7, with 10 bases that match TRBD2. This CDR3 is 16 amino acids long. V was clipped by 4 bases and J by 5 bases; unmatched bases: 12. The germline gives CDR1 SGHKS, CDR2 YYEKEE (reference sequence). CDR3 bases: TGTGCCAGCAGCCAGGTAGCGGGGGGCGCTGGGCACGAGCAGTACTTC. Residues: CASSQVAGGAGHEQYF.

The chain couples TRBV29-1 to TRBJ2-1; 7 bases map to TRBD1. Germline V gene lookup returns CDR1 SQVTM and CDR2 ANQGSEA. Losses at the gene ends were 5 bases for V and 4 bases for J; bases not matched to a gene: 11. CDR3 size: 15 residues. CDR3 loop: CSVSGGESGYNEQFF. CDR3 coding DNA: TGCAGCGTTTCAGGGGGAGAATCGGGTTACAATGAGCAGTTCTTC.

The rearrangement joins TRBV9 to TRBJ2-3; D possibly corresponds to TRBD1 (6 bases). The CDR3 covers 16 residues. Germline CDR1 is SGDLS and CDR2 is YYNGEE. Trimming cost V 3 bases and J 5 bases, with 19 bases left between them. The CDR3, as DNA: TGTGCCAGCAGCGGAAGCTCTATGGGGGCTGAAGATACGCAGTATTTT. Encoded protein: CASSGSSMGAEDTQYF.

This clone was seen more than once but under ten times. Here the CDR3 DNA reads TGTGCCAGCAGCCACGGACAAGATACGAACACCGGGGAGCTGTTTTTT. This encodes CASSHGQDTNTGELFF. The V gene is TRBV13, the J gene TRBJ2-2, with D maybe TRBD1 (5 bases). Per germline, CDR1 PRHDT and CDR2 FYEKMQ (reference sequence). The CDR3 is 16 residues long. Trimming removed 5 bases at V and 0 bases at J, with 13 bases between.

The chain couples TRBV10-3 to TRBJ1-6; tentatively, D is TRBD1 (6 bases). CDR1 ENHRY and CDR2 SYGVKD come from the germline V gene. The V and J ends lost 5 bases and 8 bases respectively, with 7 bases between them. The CDR3 totals 12 residues. The CDR3 coding sequence is TGTGCCATCAGTAGACAGGATTCACCCCTCCACTTT. As protein: CAISRQDSPLHF.